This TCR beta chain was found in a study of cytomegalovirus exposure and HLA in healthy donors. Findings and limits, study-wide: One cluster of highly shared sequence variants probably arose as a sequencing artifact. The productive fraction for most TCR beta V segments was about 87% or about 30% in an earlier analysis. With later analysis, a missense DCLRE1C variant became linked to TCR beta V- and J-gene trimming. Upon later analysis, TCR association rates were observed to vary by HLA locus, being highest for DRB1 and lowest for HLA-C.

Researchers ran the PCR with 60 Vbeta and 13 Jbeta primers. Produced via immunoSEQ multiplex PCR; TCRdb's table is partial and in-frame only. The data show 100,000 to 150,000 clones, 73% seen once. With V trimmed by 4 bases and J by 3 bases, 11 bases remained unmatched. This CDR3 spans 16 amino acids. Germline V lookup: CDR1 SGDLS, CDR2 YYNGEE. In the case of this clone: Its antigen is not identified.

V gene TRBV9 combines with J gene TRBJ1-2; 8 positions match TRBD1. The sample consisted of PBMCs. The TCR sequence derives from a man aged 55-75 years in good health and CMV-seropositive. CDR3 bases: TGTGCCAGCAGCAAACGGACAGGGAGGGATCACTATGGCTACACCTTC. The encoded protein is CASSKRTGRDHYGYTF.